This T cell receptor (beta chain) was retrieved from a study of T-cell memory formation after mild COVID-19. Background on the study: Largely donor-specific TCR clusters were found. Findings of the study overall: Cross-reactive memory appears to have joined, as suggested by some responding clones showing up in pre-infection memory. Later expanders leaned toward CD4+, whereas clones contracting from day 15 to 85 were balanced CD4/CD8.

5'RACE with constant-segment primers yielded barcoded, UMI-tagged TCR alpha and TCR beta cDNA libraries. TCRdb re-derived calls from the 5' RACE reads in MiXCR, one entry per CDR3 protein. The sample shows about 100,000 distinct CDR3 sequences, 13% to 15% of them seen only once. The CDR3 is 18 residues long. Germline V gene lookup returns CDR1 SGHVS and CDR2 FQNEAQ. V lost 2 bases to trimming and J lost 1 base; unmatched junction nucleotides: 13. This clonotype turned up a few times. Its antigen remains unidentified. Sequencing input: PBMCs or a T cell subset sorted from them (not recorded which). The chain is built from TRBV7-8 and TRBJ1-1; 7 bases match TRBD1. The sequence was collected from a man aged 18 to 35 who had mild COVID-19 (a few samples of this study predate the infection). Cell type and time point are not known. CDR3 sequence: CASSLNWQGVSENTEAFF. Here the CDR3 DNA reads TGTGCCAGCAGCTTAAATTGGCAGGGGGTCTCCGAGAACACTGAAGCTTTCTTT.